This T cell receptor beta chain derives from a study of cytomegalovirus exposure and HLA in healthy donors. Study-wide context: The approximately 720 first-cohort repertoires and the roughly 130 validation repertoires shared the same platform, a later analysis reported.

Measured with immunoSEQ multiplex PCR; TCRdb has only the in-frame clones, and not every one. The table has tens of thousands of clones, approximately 94% seen once. Donors were drawn from the 120-subject validation cohort, separate from the roughly 700-subject first cohort. The study's findings and limits: The classifier reportedly diagnosed cytomegalovirus status with high specificity and sensitivity.

In the case of this clone: What it binds is unknown.

The sequencing sample was made of PBMCs. This sequence was found in a woman aged 18 to 35 in good health and CMV-seropositive.

The CDR3 reads CATSRDRSSGNTIYF. CDR3 nucleotides: TGTGCCACCAGCAGAGATAGGAGCTCTGGAAACACCATATATTTT. The chain employs TRBV15 and TRBJ1-3; no reliable D call. V lost 0 bases and J lost 0, with 6 bases in between. This CDR3 has 15 amino acids. From germline, CDR1 is LNHNV and CDR2 YYDKDF (reference sequence).